This T cell receptor (beta chain) was sequenced in a study of technical replicates of blood from several donors. The V and J ends lost 5 bases and 3 bases respectively, with 19 bases between them. The CDR3 covers 17 residues. Per the germline V gene, CDR1 is MDHEN and CDR2 is SYDVKM. This table comes from immunoSEQ multiplex PCR, and its TCRdb copy is limited to in-frame clones, with some not included. The table has tens of thousands of clones, approximately 96% seen once; the top ten hold 0.3% to 0.35%. The J gene is TRBJ1-4, the V gene TRBV28, with no clear D. The sample consisted of T cells isolated from PBMCs. The clonotype originates from a human donor in good health. The CDR3 sequence is CASSLTLEARSNEKLFF. The CDR3 DNA sequence: TGTGCCAGCAGTCTAACTCTGGAAGCCAGGTCTAATGAAAAACTGTTTTTT.